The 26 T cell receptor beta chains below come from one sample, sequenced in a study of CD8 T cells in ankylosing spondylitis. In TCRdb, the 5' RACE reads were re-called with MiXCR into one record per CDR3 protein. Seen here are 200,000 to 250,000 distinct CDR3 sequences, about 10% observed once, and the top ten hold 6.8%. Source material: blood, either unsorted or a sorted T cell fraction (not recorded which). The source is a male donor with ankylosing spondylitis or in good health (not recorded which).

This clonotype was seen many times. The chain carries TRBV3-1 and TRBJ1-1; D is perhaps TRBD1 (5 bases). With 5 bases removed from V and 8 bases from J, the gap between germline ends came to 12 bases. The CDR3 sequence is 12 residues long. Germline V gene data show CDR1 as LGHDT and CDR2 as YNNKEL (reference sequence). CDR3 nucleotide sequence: TGTGCCAGCAGCTCAGACAGTGACGAAGCTTTCTTT. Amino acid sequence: CASSSDSDEAFF.

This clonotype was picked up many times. The DNA of the CDR3 is TGCGCCAGCAGCGCCCAGCCTGTCGATGGCTACACCTTC. It yields the protein CASSAQPVDGYTF. This chain uses TRBV5-1 with TRBJ1-2; D gene uncertain. Germline loops: CDR1 SGHRS, CDR2 YFSETQ. The CDR3 has 13 amino acids. The V end lost 4 bases, the J end lost 6 bases, and 13 bases lay between the germline ends.

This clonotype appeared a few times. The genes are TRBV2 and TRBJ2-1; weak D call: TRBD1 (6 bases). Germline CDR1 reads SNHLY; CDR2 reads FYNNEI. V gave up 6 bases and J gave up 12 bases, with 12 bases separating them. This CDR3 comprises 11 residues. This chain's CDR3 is CASSTRGVQFF. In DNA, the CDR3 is TGTGCCAGCAGCACCAGGGGAGTGCAGTTCTTC.

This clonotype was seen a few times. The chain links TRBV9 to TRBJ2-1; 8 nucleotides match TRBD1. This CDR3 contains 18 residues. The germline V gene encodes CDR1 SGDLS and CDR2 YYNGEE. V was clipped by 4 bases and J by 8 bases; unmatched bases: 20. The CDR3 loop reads CASSPHDLAGGTLDEQFF. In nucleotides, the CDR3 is TGTGCCAGCAGCCCCCATGATTTGGCAGGGGGCACTCTGGATGAGCAGTTCTTC.

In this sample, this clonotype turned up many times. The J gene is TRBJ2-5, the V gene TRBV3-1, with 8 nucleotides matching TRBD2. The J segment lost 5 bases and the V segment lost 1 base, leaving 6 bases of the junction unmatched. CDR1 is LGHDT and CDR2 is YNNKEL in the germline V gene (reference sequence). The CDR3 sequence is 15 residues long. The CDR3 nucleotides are TGTGCCAGCAGCCAAGGACGGACTAGCAAGGAGACCCAGTACTTC. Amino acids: CASSQGRTSKETQYF.

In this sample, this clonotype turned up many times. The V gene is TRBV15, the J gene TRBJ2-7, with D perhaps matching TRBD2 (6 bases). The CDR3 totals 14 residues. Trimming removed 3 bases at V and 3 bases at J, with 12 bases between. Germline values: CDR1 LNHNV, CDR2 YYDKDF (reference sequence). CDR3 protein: CATSSRDSSYEQYF. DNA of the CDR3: TGTGCCACCAGCAGTCGGGACTCTAGCTACGAGCAGTACTTC. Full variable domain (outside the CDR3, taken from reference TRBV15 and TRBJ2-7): DAMVIQNPRYQVTQFGKPVTLSCSQTLNHNVMYWYQQKSSQAPKLLFHYYDKDFNNEADTPDNFQSRRPNTSFCFLDIRSPGLGDTAMYLCATSSRDSSYEQYFGPGTRLTVT.

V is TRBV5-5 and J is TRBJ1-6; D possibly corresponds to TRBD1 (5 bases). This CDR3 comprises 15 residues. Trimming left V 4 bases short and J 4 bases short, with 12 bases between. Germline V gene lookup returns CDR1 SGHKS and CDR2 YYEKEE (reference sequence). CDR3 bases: TGTGCCAGCAGCAGCAAGACAGAGTATAATTCACCCCTCCACTTT. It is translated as CASSSKTEYNSPLHF.

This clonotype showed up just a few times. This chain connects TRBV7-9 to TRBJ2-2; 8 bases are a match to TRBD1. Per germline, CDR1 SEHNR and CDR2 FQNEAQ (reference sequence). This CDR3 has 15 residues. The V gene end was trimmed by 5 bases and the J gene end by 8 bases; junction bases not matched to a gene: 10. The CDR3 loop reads CASSPTAGGFGELFF. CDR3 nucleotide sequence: TGTGCCAGCAGCCCGACTGCAGGGGGCTTTGGGGAGCTGTTTTTT.

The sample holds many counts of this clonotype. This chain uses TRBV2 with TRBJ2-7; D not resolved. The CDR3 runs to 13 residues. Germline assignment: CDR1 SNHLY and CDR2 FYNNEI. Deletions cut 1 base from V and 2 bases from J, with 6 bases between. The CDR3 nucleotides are TGTGCCAGCAGTGAAGGAGGAACCTACGAGCAGTACTTC. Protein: CASSEGGTYEQYF.

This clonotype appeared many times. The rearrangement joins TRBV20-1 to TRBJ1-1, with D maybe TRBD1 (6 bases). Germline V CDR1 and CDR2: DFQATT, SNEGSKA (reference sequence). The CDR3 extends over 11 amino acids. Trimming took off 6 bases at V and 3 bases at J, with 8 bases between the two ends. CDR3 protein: CSARGHTEAFF. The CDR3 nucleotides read TGCAGTGCCAGGGGACACACTGAAGCTTTCTTT.

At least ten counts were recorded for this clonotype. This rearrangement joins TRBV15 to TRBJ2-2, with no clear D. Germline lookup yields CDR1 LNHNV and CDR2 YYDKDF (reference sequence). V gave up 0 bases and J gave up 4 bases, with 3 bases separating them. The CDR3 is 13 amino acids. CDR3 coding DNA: TGTGCCACCAGCAGAGAAAGCACCGGGGAGCTGTTTTTT. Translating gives CATSRESTGELFF.

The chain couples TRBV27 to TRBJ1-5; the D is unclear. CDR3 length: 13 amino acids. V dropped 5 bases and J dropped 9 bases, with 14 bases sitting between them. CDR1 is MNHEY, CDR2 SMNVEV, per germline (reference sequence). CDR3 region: CASSPGSGWPQHF. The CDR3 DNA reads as TGTGCCAGCAGTCCAGGTAGTGGGTGGCCCCAGCATTTT.

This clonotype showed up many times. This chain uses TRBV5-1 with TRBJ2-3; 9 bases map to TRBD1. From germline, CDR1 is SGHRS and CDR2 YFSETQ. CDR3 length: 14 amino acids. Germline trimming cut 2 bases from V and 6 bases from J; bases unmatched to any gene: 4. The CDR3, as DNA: TGCGCCAGCAGCTTACAGGGGGCCGGTGATACGCAGTATTTT. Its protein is CASSLQGAGDTQYF.

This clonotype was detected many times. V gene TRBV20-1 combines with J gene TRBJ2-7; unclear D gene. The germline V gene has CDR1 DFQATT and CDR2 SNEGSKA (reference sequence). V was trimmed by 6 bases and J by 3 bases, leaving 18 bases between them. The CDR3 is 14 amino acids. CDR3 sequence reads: CSATSPRVSYEQYF. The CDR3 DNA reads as TGCAGTGCCACGAGTCCCCGAGTCAGCTACGAGCAGTACTTC.

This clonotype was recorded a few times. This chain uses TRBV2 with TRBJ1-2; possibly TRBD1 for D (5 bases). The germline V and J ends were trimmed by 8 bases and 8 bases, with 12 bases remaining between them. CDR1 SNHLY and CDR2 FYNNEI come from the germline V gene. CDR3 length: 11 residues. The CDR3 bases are TGTGCCAGCGGGGGGGGAAGCGGCTACACCTTC. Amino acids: CASGGGSGYTF. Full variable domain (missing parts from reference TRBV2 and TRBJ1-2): EPEVTQTPSHQVTQMGQEVILRCVPISNHLYFYWYRQILGQKVEFLVSFYNNEISEKSEIFDDQFSVERPDGSNFTLKIRSTKLEDSAMYFCASGGGSGYTFGSGTRLTVV.

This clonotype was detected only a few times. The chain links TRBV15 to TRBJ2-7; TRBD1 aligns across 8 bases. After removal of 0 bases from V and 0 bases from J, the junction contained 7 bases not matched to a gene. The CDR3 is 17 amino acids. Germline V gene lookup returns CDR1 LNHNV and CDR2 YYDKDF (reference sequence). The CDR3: CATSRDIRTGFSYEQYF. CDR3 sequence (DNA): TGTGCCACCAGCAGAGATATAAGGACAGGGTTCTCCTACGAGCAGTACTTC. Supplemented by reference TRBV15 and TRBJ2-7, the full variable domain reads DAMVIQNPRYQVTQFGKPVTLSCSQTLNHNVMYWYQQKSSQAPKLLFHYYDKDFNNEADTPDNFQSRRPNTSFCFLDIRSPGLGDTAMYLCATSRDIRTGFSYEQYFGPGTRLTVT.

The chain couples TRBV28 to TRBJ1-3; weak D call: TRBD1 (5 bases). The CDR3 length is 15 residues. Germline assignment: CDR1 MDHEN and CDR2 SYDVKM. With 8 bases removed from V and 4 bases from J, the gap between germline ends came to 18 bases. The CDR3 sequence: CASSHRQKGGNTIYF. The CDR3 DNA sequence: TGTGCCAGCTCCCACCGGCAAAAGGGGGGAAACACCATATATTTT.

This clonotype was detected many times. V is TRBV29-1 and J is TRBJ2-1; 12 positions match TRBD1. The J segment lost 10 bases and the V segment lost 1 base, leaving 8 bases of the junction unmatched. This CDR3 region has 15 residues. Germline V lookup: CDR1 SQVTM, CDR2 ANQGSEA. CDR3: CSVEARDRGPGEQFF. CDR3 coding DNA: TGCAGCGTTGAAGCCCGGGACAGGGGGCCCGGAGAGCAGTTCTTC.

The chain's CDR3 is CSVFDYGYTF. CDR3 DNA: TGCAGCGTCTTCGACTATGGCTACACCTTC. The chain has TRBV29-1 and TRBJ1-2; D not resolved. The CDR3 consists of 10 residues. CDR1 SQVTM and CDR2 ANQGSEA come from the germline V gene. The ends were cut back, 6 bases at V and 3 bases at J, with 5 bases in the middle.

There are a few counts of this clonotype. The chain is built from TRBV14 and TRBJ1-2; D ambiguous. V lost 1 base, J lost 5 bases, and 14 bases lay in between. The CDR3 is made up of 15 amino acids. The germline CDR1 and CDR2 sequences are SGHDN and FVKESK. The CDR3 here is CASSQGEAGPYGYTF. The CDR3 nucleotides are TGTGCCAGCAGCCAAGGGGAGGCCGGACCTTATGGCTACACCTTC.

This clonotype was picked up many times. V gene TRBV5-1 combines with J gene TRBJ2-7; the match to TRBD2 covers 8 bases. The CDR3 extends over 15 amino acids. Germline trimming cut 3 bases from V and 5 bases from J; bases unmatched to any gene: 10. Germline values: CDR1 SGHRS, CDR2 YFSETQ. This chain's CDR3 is CASSSPGGGDDEQYF. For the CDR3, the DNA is TGCGCCAGCAGCTCCCCCGGGGGGGGGGACGACGAGCAGTACTTC.

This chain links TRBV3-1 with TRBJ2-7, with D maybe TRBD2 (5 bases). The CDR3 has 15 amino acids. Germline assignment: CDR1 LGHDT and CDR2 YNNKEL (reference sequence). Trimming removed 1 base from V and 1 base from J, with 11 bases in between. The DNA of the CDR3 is TGTGCCAGCAGCCAAGGGCCAGCGGAGTCCTACGAGCAGTACTTC. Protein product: CASSQGPAESYEQYF.

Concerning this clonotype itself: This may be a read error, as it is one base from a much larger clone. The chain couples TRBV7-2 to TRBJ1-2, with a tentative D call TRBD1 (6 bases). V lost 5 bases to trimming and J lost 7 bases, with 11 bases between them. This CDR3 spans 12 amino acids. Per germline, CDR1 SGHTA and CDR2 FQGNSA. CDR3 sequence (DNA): TGTGCCAGCAGCATGCAGGGGTCTGGCTACACCTTC. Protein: CASSMQGSGYTF.

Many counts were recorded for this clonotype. The CDR3, as DNA: TGTGCCAGCAGTCCGACAGGGTCTGACTATGGCTACACCTTC. This encodes CASSPTGSDYGYTF. The rearrangement uses TRBV12-3 or TRBV12-4 and TRBJ1-2, with TRBD1 matching over 7 bases. The V and J ends lost 5 bases and 3 bases, in that order; junction bases with no gene match: 6. The CDR3 has 14 residues.

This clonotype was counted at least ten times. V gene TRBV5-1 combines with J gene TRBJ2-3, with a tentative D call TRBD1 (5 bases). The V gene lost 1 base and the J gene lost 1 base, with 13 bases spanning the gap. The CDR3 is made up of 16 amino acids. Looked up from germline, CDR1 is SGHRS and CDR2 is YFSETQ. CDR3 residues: CASSLYATVGTDTQYF. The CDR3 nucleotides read TGCGCCAGCAGCTTGTACGCGACAGTGGGCACAGATACGCAGTATTTT. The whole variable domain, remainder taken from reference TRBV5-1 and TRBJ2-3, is KAGVTQTPRYLIKTRGQQVTLSCSPISGHRSVSWYQQTPGQGLQFLFEYFSETQRNKGNFPGRFSGRQFSNSRSEMNVSTLELGDSALYLCASSLYATVGTDTQYFGPGTRLTVL.

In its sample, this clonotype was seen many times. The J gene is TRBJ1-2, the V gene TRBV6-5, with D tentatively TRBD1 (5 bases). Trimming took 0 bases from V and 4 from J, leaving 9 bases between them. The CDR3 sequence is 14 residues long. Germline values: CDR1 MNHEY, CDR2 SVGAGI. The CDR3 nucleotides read TGTGCCAGCAGTTACTCCCCCGGGGGCTATGGCTACACCTTC. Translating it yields CASSYSPGGYGYTF.